This T cell receptor (beta chain) originates from a study of T-cell memory formation after mild COVID-19. Study in general: Among the donors, TCR clusters were largely specific to each donor.

A remark on this clonotype: What it recognizes is unknown.

cDNA libraries for TCR alpha and TCR beta, carrying sample barcodes and UMIs, came from 5'RACE with constant-segment primers. A single record per CDR3 protein comes from TCRdb applying MiXCR to the 5' RACE reads. Of 200,000 to 250,000 distinct CDR3 sequences in the sample, less than 20% were seen once. Per the germline V gene, CDR1 is SQVTM and CDR2 is ANQGSEA. V gave up 7 bases and J gave up 11 bases, with 26 bases separating them. CDR3 length: 15 amino acids. Study-wide points: The pre-infection memory compartment contained some responding clones, suggesting cross-reactive memory joined. CD4+ contracting clones lay mainly in CM and EM, CD8+ ones in EMRA.

The receptor comes from an adult woman who had mild COVID-19 (a few samples of this study predate the infection). Cell type and time point are not known. The chain recombines TRBV29-1 with TRBJ1-4, with a tentative D call TRBD1 (6 bases). Sequencing input: PBMCs or a T cell subset sorted from them (not recorded which). As DNA, the CDR3 is TGCAGCGCCACCGTTGGGGGGGCCGGTTCGGGGAAACTGTTTTTT. Residues: CSATVGGAGSGKLFF.